This paragraph covers one TCR beta chain sequence. Its specificity is unknown. This sample stems from a study of CXCR3-negative and CXCR3-positive naive CD8 T cells. Study-level information: Libraries each contributed about 1.5 +/- 0.3 million TRB reads, for roughly 140 million in total. Study findings and constraints: Naive cells that were CXCR3-positive had more hydrophobic TRB CDR3s (compared with CXCR3-negative naive cells). CXCR3 levels fell partly with cryopreservation; most assays relied on fresh PBMCs.

The CDR3 length is 12 residues. Germline CDR1 reads SEHNR; CDR2 reads FQNEAQ (reference sequence). Carrying UMI labels, the TRB cDNA libraries were prepared through 5' RACE. Reanalyzing the 5' RACE reads, TCRdb keeps one entry per CDR3 protein, without DNA. In all, the sample yields about 120,000 distinct CDR3 sequences. Sorting was done in triplicate for each CD8+ T cell subset (about 330,000 cells each). The TCR was taken from a human donor in good health. Some clones in this sample may be carry-over from other donors' samples. The source material was naive CXCR3+ CD8+ T cells from blood. Subset defined: CD45RO-CCR7+CD27+CD95- naive CD8+ T cells expressing CXCR3 (TNR3+). The chain has TRBV7-9 and TRBJ1-1. This CDR3 reads CASSFTDLEAFF.